This TCR beta chain stems from a study of blood T cell repertoires in COVID-19. Across the study: Spain, Italy and the United States supplied samples that represented acute and convalescent COVID-19. The analysed material was cDNA or gDNA that came from T cells, B-cell-depleted T cells, or PBMCs.

In the original processing: Quantification of nucleated cells was approximated via reference gene primer amplification. Measured with immunoSEQ multiplex PCR; TCRdb has only the in-frame clones, and not every one. V, J and clone size derive from that table, while D and trimming were established from the DNA sequence. The sample has more than 120,000 clones, 84% seen once. Germline trimming cut 8 bases from V and 2 bases from J; bases unmatched to any gene: 2. The CDR3 covers 13 residues. Germline-derived CDR1 and CDR2 are SNHLY and FYNNEI. This TCR derives from a human donor in a cohort sampled during active COVID-19. The V call is TRBV2, the J call TRBJ2-2; 7 bases are a match to TRBD2. Material for sequencing was peripheral blood. The CDR3 here is CASQRGNTGELFF. CDR3 DNA sequence: TGTGCCAGCCAGCGGGGCAACACCGGGGAGCTGTTTTTT.